This entry describes one TCR beta chain. Its cognate antigen is unknown. The data belong to a study of shared clonotypes between healthy human individuals. Study outcomes and limitations: In this cohort, only blood was sampled, and tissue repertoires likely differ.

CD45RO-negative, CCR7-positively selected cells formed the naive CD8 fraction, excluding terminally differentiated effector memory CD45RA+ cells. Profiling relied on immunoSEQ multiplex PCR, and the TCRdb table lists in-frame clones only, not all of them. The table lists some 2,000,000 clones, about 94% of them singletons. The CDR3 runs 13 residues. Germline CDR1 SGDLS, CDR2 YYNGEE. Trimming removed 5 bases from V and 0 bases from J, with 9 bases in between. The sample was naive CD8+ T cells sorted from blood. The chain recombines TRBV9 with TRBJ2-7; D gene ambiguous. The sequence derives from a young man in good health. The CDR3 reads CASSSTLSYEQYF. The CDR3 DNA reads as TGTGCCAGCAGTAGCACGCTCTCCTACGAGCAGTACTTC.